This TCR beta chain came from a study of PD-L1 blockade in urothelial cancer. The wider study: Patients began atezolizumab, 1,200 mg intravenously every 3 weeks, in about 2014. Blood was analyzed 3 weeks (second dose) and 6 weeks after treatment start.

This CDR3 has 13 amino acids. Germline V lookup: CDR1 LNHDA, CDR2 SQIVND (reference sequence). Between the trimmed V and J ends, which lost 5 bases and 0 bases, there was a span of 8 bases. The time point was: pretreatment peripheral blood. Each patient presented with locally advanced or metastatic urothelial carcinoma. Sequencing used immunoSEQ multiplex PCR; TCRdb keeps in-frame clones, though not all of them. There are 98,000 or so clones in the sample; around 89% occur only once, and 1.6% lies in the top ten. The study, taken as a whole, reports: Below-median TCR clonality that was measured in pretreatment blood predicted better survival.

Worth noting for this clone: The target antigen is unknown.

The chain employs TRBV19 and TRBJ2-7, with D uncertain. This sequence was found in a man in his 60s with urothelial cancer. The sequencing here drew on PBMCs, taken around atezolizumab (anti-PD-L1) treatment. The CDR3 nucleotides are TGTGCCAGTAGTCCAAATTTCTCCTACGAGCAGTACTTC. As protein: CASSPNFSYEQYF.